Listed here are 16 T cell receptor beta chains from one sample, sequenced in a study of T-cell memory formation after mild COVID-19 (dated by TCRdb to the early 2020s). Library preparation was by 5' RACE. The sequencing machine was an Illumina NovaSeq 6000. The public reads were reprocessed in TCRdb via fastp at Q25 and MiXCR, keeping in-frame beta chains. Rows with a matching CDR3 protein are joined into one entry that keeps the most common DNA and genes. Counted in this sample were some 290,000 distinct CDR3 sequences; roughly 16% of them appeared once. The ten largest account for 20% to 25% of the sample. Source material: PBMCs or a T cell subset sorted from them (not recorded which). These receptors were collected from a man aged 18 to 29 who had mild COVID-19 (a few samples of this study predate the infection). The sample titles of this study are shuffled in the database, so cell type and time point are left out; the donor was told from shared clones.

The chain joins TRBV11-2 to TRBJ2-7; tentatively, D is TRBD1 (6 bases). The V end lost 4 bases, the J end lost 4 bases, and 14 bases lay between the germline ends. Per germline, CDR1 SGHAT and CDR2 FQNNGV. This CDR3 spans 14 amino acids. Here the CDR3 DNA reads TGTGCCAGCAGCTCAGGGGAGTTGGGTTACGAGCAGTACTTC. Translating it yields CASSSGELGYEQYF.

This clonotype has just a few counts. This chain uses TRBV7-2 with TRBJ2-7; D remains ambiguous. V was cut by 5 bases and J by 6 bases, with 14 bases left in between. The CDR3 is 13 residues long. Germline V gene lookup returns CDR1 SGHTA and CDR2 FQGNSA. The CDR3 spells CASSPDGPVEQYF. The CDR3 coding sequence is TGTGCCAGCAGCCCCGACGGTCCGGTCGAGCAGTACTTC.

J is TRBJ2-6 and V is TRBV4-1; a possible D gene is TRBD1 (5 bases). CDR1 is MGHRA and CDR2 is YSYEKL in the germline V gene. Trimming removed 3 bases at V and 0 bases at J, with 6 bases between. The CDR3 length is 15 residues. CDR3 sequence (DNA): TGCGCCAGCAGCCAGGGGCACTCTGGGGCCAACGTCCTGACTTTC. Protein: CASSQGHSGANVLTF.

The chain couples TRBV12-3 or TRBV12-4 to TRBJ2-2; D gene unclear. CDR3 length: 16 amino acids. V dropped 1 base and J dropped 0 bases, with 9 bases sitting between them. CDR3 DNA: TGTGCCAGCAGTTTAGGCCCTCACGCGAACACCGGGGAGCTGTTTTTT. Amino acid sequence: CASSLGPHANTGELFF.

This clonotype was seen a few times. The chain is built from TRBV20-1 and TRBJ1-1, with unresolved D. CDR1 is DFQATT and CDR2 is SNEGSKA in the germline V gene (reference sequence). The CDR3 is 12 residues long. Trimming shortened V by 1 base and J by 2 bases, and 5 bases separated the two germline ends. The CDR3 loop is CSARAGNTEAFF. The CDR3 region has the DNA TGCAGTGCTAGAGCAGGAAACACTGAAGCTTTCTTT.

The V call is TRBV20-1, the J call TRBJ1-5; 10 bases are shared with TRBD1. The CDR3 consists of 17 residues. The germline CDR1 and CDR2 sequences are DFQATT and SNEGSKA (reference sequence). The trim removed 5 bases at V and 1 base at J, leaving 11 bases unmatched. Here the CDR3 reads CSADPGQGSSSNQPQHF. CDR3 DNA sequence: TGCAGTGCTGACCCGGGACAGGGGAGTTCGAGCAATCAGCCCCAGCATTTT.

The chain employs TRBV7-2 and TRBJ2-3, with 8 bases matching TRBD2. V gave up 5 bases and J gave up 3 bases; unmatched junction bases: 16. Germline loops: CDR1 SGHTA, CDR2 FQGNSA. The CDR3 spans 18 residues. The CDR3 nucleotides read TGTGCCAGCAGCCGTCAAGCGGGGGCCTGGGGGAGAACAGATACGCAGTATTTT. Its protein product is CASSRQAGAWGRTDTQYF. Looking up the rest from reference TRBV7-2 and TRBJ2-3 gives the full variable domain: GAGVSQSPSNKVTEKGKDVELRCDPISGHTALYWYRQSLGQGLEFLIYFQGNSAPDKSGLPSDRFSAERTGGSVSTLTIQRTQQEDSAVYLCASSRQAGAWGRTDTQYFGPGTRLTVL.

As to this clonotype: A read error may explain this, as a much larger clone is one base away. This chain connects TRBV5-1 to TRBJ2-5; D possibly corresponds to TRBD2 (7 bases). Germline CDR1 SGHRS, CDR2 YFSETQ. CDR3 size: 14 residues. This chain's CDR3 is CASSSRGAGENQYF. CDR3 nucleotides: TGCGCCAGCAGCTCCCGGGGGGCCGGTGAGAACCAGTACTTC.

This clonotype has more than one count but fewer than ten. The chain uses TRBV5-4 and TRBJ1-4, with TRBD1 as a possible D gene (5 bases). Germline CDR1 and CDR2: SGHNT and YYREEE (reference sequence). This CDR3 has 13 residues. V was cut by 2 bases and J by 11 bases, with 13 bases left in between. The CDR3 coding sequence is TGTGCCAGCAGCTTTACAGGAAAGGATAAACTGTTTTTT. Protein sequence: CASSFTGKDKLFF.

The chain carries TRBV2 and TRBJ2-3, with D unresolved. V shed 3 bases and J shed 6 bases, with 10 bases lying between them. Germline CDR1 and CDR2: SNHLY and FYNNEI. The CDR3 runs 13 residues. This CDR3 reads CASSEVAGDTQYF. In DNA, the CDR3 is TGTGCCAGCAGTGAGGTAGCCGGGGATACGCAGTATTTT. Full variable domain (rest looked up from reference TRBV2 and TRBJ2-3): EPEVTQTPSHQVTQMGQEVILRCVPISNHLYFYWYRQILGQKVEFLVSFYNNEISEKSEIFDDQFSVERPDGSNFTLKIRSTKLEDSAMYFCASSEVAGDTQYFGPGTRLTVL.

This clonotype was counted only a few times. V usage is TRBV9 and J usage is TRBJ1-2; TRBD1 is a possible D gene (5 bases). The V end lost 4 bases, the J end lost 2 bases, and 15 bases lay between the germline ends. The CDR3 sequence is 15 residues long. In germline, CDR1 is SGDLS, CDR2 YYNGEE. The CDR3 reads CASSPYNGGNYGYTF. CDR3 DNA sequence: TGTGCCAGCAGCCCTTACAACGGGGGGAACTATGGCTACACCTTC.

This clonotype was picked up a small number of times. This chain links TRBV6-2 or TRBV6-3 with TRBJ2-2; D perhaps matches TRBD2 (5 bases). From germline, CDR1 is MNHEY and CDR2 SVGEGT. CDR3 size: 17 residues. Trimming left V 4 bases short and J 3 bases short, with 18 bases between. The CDR3 sequence: CASSFYPSRADTGELFF. The CDR3 bases are TGTGCCAGCAGTTTTTACCCGTCGCGGGCCGACACCGGGGAGCTGTTTTTT.

This clonotype was seen more than once but under ten times. The chain carries TRBV6-1 and TRBJ2-5; maybe TRBD1 (5 bases). In germline, CDR1 is MNHNS, CDR2 SASEGT. The CDR3 has 14 amino acids. V lost 6 bases, J lost 1 base, and 12 bases lay in between. For the CDR3, the DNA is TGTGCCAGCAGCGCCCGACAGTCCCAAGAGACCCAGTACTTC. Translated: CASSARQSQETQYF.

V is TRBV11-2 and J is TRBJ2-2; the D is unclear. Germline V gene data show CDR1 as SGHAT and CDR2 as FQNNGV. The CDR3 is made up of 14 amino acids. Trimming stripped 3 bases from V and 0 bases from J, with 5 bases between. The chain's CDR3 is CASSFTSNTGELFF. The CDR3 DNA is TGTGCCAGCAGCTTTACGTCGAACACCGGGGAGCTGTTTTTT. Drawing the rest from reference TRBV11-2 and TRBJ2-2, the complete variable domain is EAGVAQSPRYKIIEKRQSVAFWCNPISGHATLYWYQQILGQGPKLLIQFQNNGVVDDSQLPKDRFSAERLKGVDSTLKIQPAKLEDSAVYLCASSFTSNTGELFFGEGSRLTVL.

This clonotype turned up a few times. CDR3 in amino acids: CSAPRQLNTEAFF. CDR3 in DNA: TGCAGTGCCCCTAGGCAACTAAACACTGAAGCTTTCTTT. The genes are TRBV20-1 and TRBJ1-1; D is uncertain. The CDR3 has 13 residues. V lost 6 bases to trimming and J lost 2 bases, with 13 bases between them. Germline CDR1 is DFQATT and CDR2 is SNEGSKA (reference sequence).

A few counts support this clonotype. This chain links TRBV5-1 with TRBJ1-1; TRBD1 matches 9 bases. V was pared by 4 bases and J by 1 base, with 2 bases of the junction left unmatched. CDR1 SGHRS and CDR2 YFSETQ come from the germline V gene. CDR3 length equals 14 residues. CDR3 bases: TGCGCCAGCAGCATGGGACAGGGGAACACTGAAGCTTTCTTT. Residues: CASSMGQGNTEAFF.